The entry below gives a single T cell receptor beta chain sequence along with its context. This receptor's antigen is unknown. The sample holds no much larger clone one base away, and base qualities are not on file. The library was generated by the immunoSEQ multiplex PCR assay. Regarding the original processing steps: A statistical classification framework was developed to diagnose cytomegalovirus status using the catalog of TCR beta chain sequences. In TCRdb, the immuneACCESS table is reduced to in-frame sequences with V and J assigned. These tables do not hold every clone; where another copy was compared, an unresolved V gene accounts for under half, and the others remain unexplained. V and J calls and clone size are those listed in that table; D and trimming were worked out from the DNA. The sample includes tens of thousands of clones, with less than 95% observed a single time. The ten largest clones represent approximately 3.4% of the sample.

These data belong to a study of cytomegalovirus exposure and HLA in healthy donors (dated by TCRdb to 2015 to 2018). Some background on the complete study: According to a later analysis, the roughly 130 validation repertoires were produced on the same platform as the approximately 610 repertoires of the first cohort. The aim of the study was to test whether cataloging public T cell receptors could identify signatures of past pathogen exposure. Along with the roughly 670-subject first cohort, a separate validation cohort of approximately 110 different subjects was used. The study combined high-throughput TCR immunosequencing, statistical association of individual TCRs with disease status, and machine learning to predict cytomegalovirus infection status.

Results and caveats for the whole study, not just this receptor: In a later analysis, TCRs clustered in the first cohort were found to also tend to co-occur in the roughly 120 validation repertoires, with 94% of cluster scores above 0. It was suggested by the authors that the approach could potentially be generalized to other disease states and immunological phenotypes. The validation cohort had no HLA typing available for a later analysis, so co-occurrence within that cohort was assessed over all 120 or so repertoires. The study listed approximately 150 TCR beta chains as associated with cytomegalovirus. In vitro tests confirmed that a few of the cytomegalovirus-associated TCR beta chains recognize cytomegalovirus antigens. Cytomegalovirus status was reported to be diagnosed by the classifier with high specificity and sensitivity in both the original and validation cohorts. Most TCR sequences were observed very rarely across donors, whereas some public TCRs were present in many individuals.

From its cysteine to its phenylalanine, the CDR3 spans 13 amino acids. Only CDR3 DNA is held: 39 bases, read in frame from base 1. A distance of 15 bases separates the germline ends of V and J, which lose 6 bases and 9 bases respectively. The germline V gene (reference sequence) supplies CDR1 SEHNR and CDR2 FQNEAQ. Donors formed part of the validation cohort, which comprised some 120 subjects and was distinct from the first cohort of 550 to 850 subjects. This clonotype originated in a woman under 30 in good health and CMV-seropositive. Sequencing was performed on PBMCs. The V and J genes are TRBV7-9 and TRBJ2-1, with TRBD1 perhaps the D gene, on 6 matching bases. The DNA reads TGTGCCAGCAGTCGAGAGGGCAGGGGTGAGCAGTTCTTC. Its protein product is CASSREGRGEQFF.